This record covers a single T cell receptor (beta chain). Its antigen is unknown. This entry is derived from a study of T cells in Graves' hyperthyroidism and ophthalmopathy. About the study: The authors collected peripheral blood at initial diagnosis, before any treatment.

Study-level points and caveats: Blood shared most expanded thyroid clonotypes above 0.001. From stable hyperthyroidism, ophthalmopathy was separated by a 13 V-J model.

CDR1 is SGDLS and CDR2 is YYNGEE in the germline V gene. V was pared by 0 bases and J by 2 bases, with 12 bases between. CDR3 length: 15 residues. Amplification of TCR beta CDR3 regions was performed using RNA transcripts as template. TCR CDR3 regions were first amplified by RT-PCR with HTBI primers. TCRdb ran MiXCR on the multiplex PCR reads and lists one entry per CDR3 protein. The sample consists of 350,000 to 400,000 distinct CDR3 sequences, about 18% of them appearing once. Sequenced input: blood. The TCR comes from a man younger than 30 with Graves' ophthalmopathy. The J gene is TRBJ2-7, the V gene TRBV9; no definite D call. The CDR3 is CASSVGPGPAYEQYF. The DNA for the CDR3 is TGTGCCAGCAGCGTAGGACCCGGACCCGCCTACGAGCAGTACTTC. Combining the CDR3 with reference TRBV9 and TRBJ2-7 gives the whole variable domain DSGVTQTPKHLITATGQRVTLRCSPRSGDLSVYWYQQSLDQGLQFLIQYYNGEERAKGNILERFSAQQFPDLHSELNLSSLELGDSALYFCASSVGPGPAYEQYFGPGTRLTVT.